This TCR beta chain was sequenced in a study of cytomegalovirus exposure and HLA in healthy donors. Broader study findings: According to an earlier analysis, most TCR beta V segments yielded productive rearrangements about 90% or about 30% of the time. Only CMV serostatus was available as immune exposure information.

The CDR3 covers 14 residues. The J segment lost 8 bases and the V segment lost 3 bases, leaving 3 bases of the junction unmatched. Germline CDR1 and CDR2: MNHEY and SMNVEV (reference sequence). Researchers ran the PCR with 60 Vbeta and 13 Jbeta primers. TCRdb's copy holds only in-frame clones and misses some; the assay was immunoSEQ multiplex PCR. Among about 100,000 clones listed, 70% to 85% were seen once. Concerning this clone itself: Its specificity is not known.

Sequences were obtained from PBMCs. The chain uses TRBV27 and TRBJ2-1, with 11 bases that match TRBD2. The sequence derives from a woman aged 18-29 years in good health and CMV-seronegative. CDR3 DNA sequence: TGTGCCAGCAGTTTCACTAGCGGGAGTGATGAGCAGTTCTTC. Translated: CASSFTSGSDEQFF.